Each of the 9 T cell receptor beta chains below was sequenced from the same sample in a study of cytotoxic CD8 clonotypes in ibrutinib-treated CLL. Libraries were prepared by immunoSEQ multiplex PCR; TCRdb keeps only in-frame clonotypes and omits some of them. Of 300,000 or so clones listed, roughly 71% are singletons. The material sequenced was PBMCs, taken after 36 months of ibrutinib treatment. The receptors were gathered from a human donor with chronic lymphocytic leukemia.

Worth noting for this clone: Other DNA sequences in the sample encode the same CDR3. The chain links TRBV5-1 to TRBJ2-7, with TRBD1 matching 9 bases. Germline V lookup: CDR1 SGHRS, CDR2 YFSETQ. V was clipped by 5 bases and J by 0 bases; unmatched bases: 3. This CDR3 comprises 14 residues. The CDR3 DNA is TGCGCCAGCAGTTCGGGACAGGGCTCCTACGAGCAGTACTTC. Encoded protein: CASSSGQGSYEQYF.

The genes are TRBV10-3 and TRBJ2-7, with D unresolved. CDR3 length: 12 residues. The germline gives CDR1 ENHRY, CDR2 SYGVKD. Deletions cut 0 bases from V and 6 bases from J, with 6 bases between. CDR3 region: CAISESGFEQYF. The CDR3 bases are TGTGCCATCAGTGAGTCAGGGTTCGAGCAGTACTTC.

This sequence joins TRBV2 and TRBJ2-7; no definite D call. Trimming removed 8 bases from V and 2 bases from J, with 16 bases in between. Germline loops: CDR1 SNHLY, CDR2 FYNNEI. The CDR3 totals 14 residues. The CDR3 DNA is TGTGCCAGCCGAGGACGATACTTCCCCTACGAGCAGTACTTC. Amino acid sequence: CASRGRYFPYEQYF.

The rearrangement uses TRBV7-3 and TRBJ2-2, with TRBD1 as a possible D gene (6 bases). V lost 0 bases and J lost 7, with 12 bases in between. This CDR3 contains 15 residues. The germline V gene encodes CDR1 SGHTA and CDR2 FQGTGA. In DNA form, the CDR3 reads TGTGCCAGCAGCTTAACTGGGGGCAATATCGGGGAGCTGTTTTTT. This encodes CASSLTGGNIGELFF. The whole variable domain, filled in from reference TRBV7-3 and TRBJ2-2, reads GAGVSQTPSNKVTEKGKYVELRCDPISGHTALYWYRQSLGQGPEFLIYFQGTGAADDSGLPNDRFFAVRPEGSVSTLKIQRTERGDSAVYLCASSLTGGNIGELFFGEGSRLTVL.

This sequence joins TRBV6-1 and TRBJ2-1; D perhaps matches TRBD2 (5 bases). The CDR3 consists of 12 residues. Germline values: CDR1 MNHNS, CDR2 SASEGT. V was shortened by 6 bases and J by 10 bases, with 13 bases between the two germline ends. Here the CDR3 reads CASRRAPWEQFF. CDR3 bases: TGTGCCAGCAGGAGGGCCCCATGGGAGCAGTTCTTC.

The CDR3, as DNA: TGTGCCAGCAGCTGGACTGGGGGAGGGTTTTACGAGCAGTACTTC. Translation: CASSWTGGGFYEQYF. The rearrangement joins TRBV7-2 to TRBJ2-7, with TRBD2 identical over 7 bases. Germline V gene sequence: CDR1 SGHTA, CDR2 FQGNSA. With V trimmed by 4 bases and J by 4 bases, 10 bases remained unmatched. The CDR3 is 15 amino acids. Based on the CDR3 plus reference TRBV7-2 and TRBJ2-7, the full variable domain is GAGVSQSPSNKVTEKGKDVELRCDPISGHTALYWYRQSLGQGLEFLIYFQGNSAPDKSGLPSDRFSAERTGGSVSTLTIQRTQQEDSAVYLCASSWTGGGFYEQYFGPGTRLTVT.

This sequence joins TRBV15 and TRBJ2-6, with a weak D call TRBD2 (6 bases). This CDR3 is built from 16 residues. Germline V CDR1 and CDR2: LNHNV, YYDKDF (reference sequence). Trimming removed 0 bases at V and 1 base at J, with 7 bases between. The CDR3 DNA reads as TGTGCCACCAGCAGAGATAGCGGATCTGGGGCCAACGTCCTGACTTTC. The encoded protein is CATSRDSGSGANVLTF. Using reference TRBV15 and TRBJ2-6 for the parts outside the CDR3, the full variable domain is DAMVIQNPRYQVTQFGKPVTLSCSQTLNHNVMYWYQQKSSQAPKLLFHYYDKDFNNEADTPDNFQSRRPNTSFCFLDIRSPGLGDTAMYLCATSRDSGSGANVLTFGAGSRLTVL.

The rearrangement uses TRBV15 and TRBJ2-2, with 7 bases that match TRBD1. V lost 3 bases and J lost 0; bases outside the gene matches: 1. Germline CDR1 LNHNV, CDR2 YYDKDF (reference sequence). The CDR3 is made up of 15 amino acids. The CDR3 sequence: CATSSDRANTGELFF. In DNA, the CDR3 is TGTGCCACCAGCAGTGACAGGGCGAACACCGGGGAGCTGTTTTTT.

This clone was counted a few times. The genes are TRBV27 and TRBJ2-3; 9 nucleotides match TRBD1. V gave up 8 bases and J gave up 6 bases; unmatched junction bases: 15. CDR1 is MNHEY, CDR2 SMNVEV, per germline (reference sequence). CDR3 size: 16 residues. DNA of the CDR3: TGTGCCAGCCGATCACTGGGGACAGGGATATCGGATACGCAGTATTTT. This gives the protein CASRSLGTGISDTQYF.